Following are 29 T cell receptor beta chains from one sample sequenced in a study of blood T cell repertoires in COVID-19. Libraries were prepared by immunoSEQ multiplex PCR; TCRdb keeps only in-frame clonotypes and omits some of them. Of approximately 200,000 clones detected, approximately 81% appear once; the ten largest clones hold around a sixth. The material sequenced was peripheral blood. The receptors shown here come from a person aged 70 to 85 with COVID-19, enrolled during active disease.

The J gene is TRBJ1-5, the V gene TRBV11-2; D gene unclear. The CDR3 runs to 13 residues. Trimming took 0 bases from V and 6 from J, leaving 6 bases between them. Germline lookup yields CDR1 SGHAT and CDR2 FQNNGV. Written as DNA, the CDR3 is TGTGCCAGCAGCTTAGAACCCGGTCAGCCCCAGCATTTT. Encoded protein: CASSLEPGQPQHF.

The rearrangement links TRBV7-2 to TRBJ1-3, with 7 bases that match TRBD1. The CDR3 covers 15 residues. Germline CDR1 reads SGHTA; CDR2 reads FQGNSA. Unmatched junction bases numbered 5, after V lost 2 bases and J lost 4 bases. The CDR3 here is CASSLRQGLGNTIYF. The CDR3 DNA reads TGTGCCAGCAGCTTACGACAGGGTTTAGGAAACACCATATATTTT.

This chain joins TRBV5-8 and TRBJ1-1, with a weak D call TRBD1 (6 bases). V gave up 7 bases and J gave up 6 bases, with 19 bases separating them. The CDR3 totals 14 residues. Germline-derived CDR1 and CDR2 are SGHTS and YDEGEE. The CDR3: CASPWGRRVSEAFF. The CDR3 region has the DNA TGTGCCAGCCCCTGGGGGCGAAGAGTTTCTGAAGCTTTCTTT.

The gene calls are TRBV30 and TRBJ2-1; 11 bases match TRBD2. The CDR3 extends over 14 amino acids. CDR1 is GTSNPN and CDR2 is SVGIG in the germline V gene (reference sequence). The V and J ends lost 3 bases and 5 bases, in that order; junction bases with no gene match: 3. Written as DNA, the CDR3 is TGTGCCTGGAGGGGACTAGCGGCCAACAATGAGCAGTTCTTC. Protein product: CAWRGLAANNEQFF.

This sequence joins TRBV1 and TRBJ1-1. TRBV1 is a known pseudogene. CDR3 length: 15 amino acids. The CDR3 coding sequence is TGCACCAGCACCCCCTTGCCCTACGCGCACACTGAAGCTTTCTTT. This translates into CTSTPLPYAHTEAFF.

This sequence joins TRBV14 and TRBJ1-1; 7 bases are a match to TRBD1. Germline V gives CDR1 SGHDN, CDR2 FVKESK. This CDR3 has 16 residues. Trimming removed 7 bases from V and 2 bases from J; junction bases left unmatched: 13. The CDR3 DNA is TGTGCCAGCAAGGGTAGAGACAGGGTAGGTAACACTGAAGCTTTCTTT. Its protein is CASKGRDRVGNTEAFF. The variable domain in full, completed from reference TRBV14 and TRBJ1-1, reads EAGVTQFPSHSVIEKGQTVTLRCDPISGHDNLYWYRRVMGKEIKFLLHFVKESKQDESGMPNNRFLAERTGGTYSTLKVQPAELEDSGVYFCASKGRDRVGNTEAFFGQGTRLTVV.

This chain joins TRBV19 and TRBJ1-5; TRBD1 is a possible D gene (6 bases). The CDR3 contains 14 residues. The V gene lost 4 bases and the J gene lost 7 bases, with 14 bases spanning the gap. Germline V gene lookup returns CDR1 LNHDA and CDR2 SQIVND (reference sequence). The CDR3, as DNA: TGTGCCAGTAGTACGACAGGTGGTCAGCAGCCCCAGCATTTT. Translating gives CASSTTGGQQPQHF.

V gene TRBV3-1 (or the pseudogene TRBV3-2) combines with J gene TRBJ2-1, with 14 positions matching TRBD2. V shed 4 bases and J 2 bases; nucleotides not matched to a gene: 4. The CDR3 spans 17 residues. Germline CDR1 LGHDT, CDR2 YNNKEL (reference sequence). CDR3 in DNA: TGTGCCAGCAGCCCCGGGACTAGCGGGGGAACCTACAATGAGCAGTTCTTC. Protein: CASSPGTSGGTYNEQFF.

The rearrangement links TRBV29-1 to TRBJ2-1; 9 nucleotides align to TRBD2. The CDR3 runs to 19 residues. Trimming at V came to 4 bases and at J to 6 bases, leaving 22 bases not matched to a gene. Germline V gives CDR1 SQVTM, CDR2 ANQGSEA. DNA of the CDR3: TGCAGCGTTGTGGGCCGGGGCTTTTTCTCTAGCGGGATTGTCAATGAGCAGTTCTTC. Amino acid sequence: CSVVGRGFFSSGIVNEQFF.

This clone was counted once. V gene TRBV24-1 combines with J gene TRBJ2-5; TRBD2 matches 12 bases. With V trimmed by 3 bases and J by 1 base, 5 bases remained unmatched. The CDR3 runs to 17 residues. CDR1 and CDR2 (germline): KGHDR, SFDVKD. CDR3 sequence: CATSDPRLAGAQETQYF. In DNA, the CDR3 is TGTGCCACCAGTGATCCCAGACTAGCGGGGGCCCAAGAGACCCAGTACTTC.

This chain uses TRBV7-8 with TRBJ1-6; no reliable D call. This CDR3 contains 13 residues. CDR1 is SGHVS and CDR2 is FQNEAQ in the germline V gene. Trimming took 4 bases from V and 9 from J, leaving 10 bases between them. This CDR3 reads CASSSLFSSPLHF. The CDR3 nucleotides are TGTGCCAGCAGCTCCCTTTTCAGTTCACCCCTCCACTTT.

This rearrangement joins TRBV12-3 or TRBV12-4 to TRBJ2-7; D unclear. The CDR3 is 11 amino acids. The V end was cut by 5 bases, the J end by 3 bases, with 5 bases between. CDR3 sequence reads: CASSLNYEQYF. As DNA, the CDR3 is TGTGCCAGCAGTCTTAACTACGAGCAGTACTTC.

J is TRBJ2-5 and V is TRBV3-1 (or the pseudogene TRBV3-2); 9 bases fit TRBD1. The V gene end was trimmed by 5 bases and the J gene end by 0 bases; junction bases not matched to a gene: 10. The length of the CDR3 is 17 residues. The germline CDR1 and CDR2 sequences are LGHDT and YNNKEL (reference sequence). The chain's CDR3 is CASSSSGDRVYQETQYF. For the CDR3, the DNA is TGTGCCAGCAGCTCGTCCGGGGACAGGGTGTACCAAGAGACCCAGTACTTC.

The chain uses TRBV19 and TRBJ1-3, with TRBD1 matching 7 bases. The CDR3 loop spans 14 amino acids. The J segment lost 2 bases and the V segment lost 6 bases, leaving 4 bases of the junction unmatched. Germline CDR1 and CDR2: LNHDA and SQIVND (reference sequence). The CDR3 DNA is TGTGCCAGTAGGATGACAGGGACTGGAAACACCATATATTTT. Translating it yields CASRMTGTGNTIYF.

The V call is TRBV6-5, the J call TRBJ2-1; 13 bases fit TRBD2. The CDR3 covers 15 residues. V was pared by 7 bases and J by 4 bases, with 4 bases of the junction left unmatched. Per germline, CDR1 MNHEY and CDR2 SVGAGI. CDR3 amino acids: CASIPGLAGYNEQFF. The CDR3 DNA is TGTGCCAGCATCCCGGGACTAGCGGGATACAATGAGCAGTTCTTC.

The chain has TRBV27 and TRBJ2-2; 7 positions match TRBD1. CDR3 length: 17 residues. CDR1 and CDR2 from the germline V gene are MNHEY and SMNVEV (reference sequence). V shed 6 bases and J 0 bases; nucleotides not matched to a gene: 10. CDR3 nucleotides: TGTGCCAGCAGACGCAAGCCCGGGACAGCGAACACCGGGGAGCTGTTTTTT. Its protein product is CASRRKPGTANTGELFF.

This chain connects TRBV5-4 to TRBJ1-2; D is unclear. V lost 4 bases, J lost 2 bases, and 12 bases lay in between. The CDR3 contains 14 residues. Per germline, CDR1 SGHNT and CDR2 YYREEE (reference sequence). The CDR3 DNA is TGTGCCAGCAGCCCCCCCGGGGTGAACTATGGCTACACCTTC. It yields the protein CASSPPGVNYGYTF.

V is TRBV19 and J is TRBJ1-2; D not certain. Germline V CDR1 and CDR2: LNHDA, SQIVND (reference sequence). V was cut by 6 bases and J by 4 bases, with 27 bases left in between. This CDR3 is 18 amino acids long. The CDR3 spells CASSAPPGRATPAYGYTF. CDR3 DNA: TGTGCCAGTAGCGCGCCCCCCGGGAGGGCAACCCCGGCCTATGGCTACACCTTC.

The chain employs TRBV27 and TRBJ1-5, with TRBD1 as a possible D gene (6 bases). Germline V gene sequence: CDR1 MNHEY, CDR2 SMNVEV (reference sequence). CDR3 length equals 17 residues. V lost 7 bases to trimming and J lost 0 bases, with 19 bases between them. The CDR3 sequence is CASTPRWTEYSNQPQHF. CDR3 DNA: TGTGCCAGCACACCCCGCTGGACAGAATATAGCAATCAGCCCCAGCATTTT.

The chain links TRBV21-1 to TRBJ1-2; the table's TRBD1 call for D was not verified on the DNA. TRBV21-1 is reported as a pseudogene. The CDR3 covers 14 residues. The CDR3 spells CASSKQGPIYGYTF. Here the CDR3 DNA reads TGTGCCAGCAGCAAACAGGGGCCGATCTATGGCTACACCTTC.

This clone has only one observation. This chain links TRBV2 with TRBJ1-2; D is ambiguous. Per germline, CDR1 SNHLY and CDR2 FYNNEI. The CDR3 totals 12 residues. Trimming took off 3 bases at V and 6 bases at J, with 8 bases between the two ends. DNA for the CDR3: TGTGCCAGCAGTGACAGGTTAGATGGCTACACCTTC. It translates to CASSDRLDGYTF.

V usage is TRBV2 and J usage is TRBJ1-2; the match to TRBD1 covers 10 bases. The junction had 6 bases not matched to a gene; V was cut back by 3 bases and J by 5 bases. The CDR3 extends over 15 amino acids. CDR1 and CDR2 (germline): SNHLY, FYNNEI. The CDR3 region is CASSEFGTGVYGYTF. The CDR3 DNA sequence: TGTGCCAGCAGTGAGTTTGGGACAGGGGTGTATGGCTACACCTTC.

The chain carries TRBV4-1 and TRBJ2-5; a possible D gene is TRBD2 (6 bases). This CDR3 has 18 amino acids. The V gene lost 1 base and the J gene lost 3 bases, with 21 bases spanning the gap. In germline, CDR1 is MGHRA, CDR2 YSYEKL. CDR3 in amino acids: CASSQVGIAARPEETQYF. CDR3 sequence (DNA): TGCGCCAGCAGCCAAGTGGGGATAGCGGCAAGGCCCGAAGAGACCCAGTACTTC.

The gene calls are TRBV4-3 and TRBJ2-5; D might be TRBD1 (8 bases). This CDR3 has 15 residues. CDR1 and CDR2 (germline): LGHNA, YSLEER. Trimming left V 3 bases short and J 5 bases short, with 16 bases between. This CDR3 is CASSHNRGGRETQYF. The DNA of the CDR3 is TGCGCCAGCAGCCACAACAGGGGGGGTAGGGAGACCCAGTACTTC.

This chain uses TRBV2 with TRBJ1-5; TRBD1 matches 10 bases. There are 15 residues in the CDR3. CDR1 is SNHLY, CDR2 FYNNEI, per germline. J was trimmed by 7 bases and V by 4 bases; bases with no gene match: 7. The CDR3 region has the DNA TGTGCCAGCAGTGGAGTGGGGACAGGGGCGCAGCCCCAGCATTTT. Its protein product is CASSGVGTGAQPQHF. The full variable domain, completed using reference TRBV2 and TRBJ1-5, is EPEVTQTPSHQVTQMGQEVILRCVPISNHLYFYWYRQILGQKVEFLVSFYNNEISEKSEIFDDQFSVERPDGSNFTLKIRSTKLEDSAMYFCASSGVGTGAQPQHFGDGTRLSIL.

The chain couples TRBV11-2 to TRBJ2-3; D may be TRBD2 (5 bases). The CDR3 covers 17 residues. Germline CDR1 reads SGHAT; CDR2 reads FQNNGV. V was cut by 1 base and J by 0 bases, with 14 bases left in between. The CDR3 bases are TGTGCCAGCAGCTTAGTGGGAGAGGGTACTAGCACAGATACGCAGTATTTT. Translating it yields CASSLVGEGTSTDTQYF. Together with reference TRBV11-2 and TRBJ2-3, the CDR3 gives the full variable domain: EAGVAQSPRYKIIEKRQSVAFWCNPISGHATLYWYQQILGQGPKLLIQFQNNGVVDDSQLPKDRFSAERLKGVDSTLKIQPAKLEDSAVYLCASSLVGEGTSTDTQYFGPGTRLTVL.

The rearrangement uses TRBV4-3 and TRBJ1-6; no definite D call. V lost 0 bases and J 7 bases, leaving 10 bases between the germline ends. The V gene's germline CDR1 is LGHNA and CDR2 YSLEER. This CDR3 comprises 15 residues. The CDR3 region is CASSQDPQANSPLHF. Written as DNA, the CDR3 is TGCGCCAGCAGCCAAGATCCTCAGGCGAATTCACCCCTCCACTTT.

V gene TRBV7-9 combines with J gene TRBJ1-2; no firm D call. V gave up 1 base and J gave up 6 bases, with 6 bases separating them. The V gene's germline CDR1 is SEHNR and CDR2 FQNEAQ (reference sequence). The CDR3 has 12 residues. The CDR3 is CASSLGLNGYTF. CDR3 DNA: TGTGCCAGCAGCTTAGGTCTAAATGGCTACACCTTC.

The CDR3, as DNA: TGTGCCAGCAGTTTATCGAGGACTAGCGGACCTCAGGGGCAGTTCTTC. This codes for CASSLSRTSGPQGQFF. This rearrangement joins TRBV27 to TRBJ2-1; 10 bases map to TRBD2. The V and J ends lost 0 bases and 12 bases, in that order; junction bases with no gene match: 11. Per the germline V gene, CDR1 is MNHEY and CDR2 is SMNVEV (reference sequence). CDR3 size: 16 residues.